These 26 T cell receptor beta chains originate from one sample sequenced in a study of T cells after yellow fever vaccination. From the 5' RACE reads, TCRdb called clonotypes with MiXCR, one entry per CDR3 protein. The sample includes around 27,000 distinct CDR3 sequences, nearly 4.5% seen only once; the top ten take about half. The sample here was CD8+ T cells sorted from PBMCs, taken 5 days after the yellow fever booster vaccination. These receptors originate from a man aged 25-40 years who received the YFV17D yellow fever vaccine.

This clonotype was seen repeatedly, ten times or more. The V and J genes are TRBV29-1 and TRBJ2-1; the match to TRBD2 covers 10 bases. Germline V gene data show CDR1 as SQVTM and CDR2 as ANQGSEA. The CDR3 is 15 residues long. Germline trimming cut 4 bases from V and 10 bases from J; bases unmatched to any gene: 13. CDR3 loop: CSVGVGLAGVWEQFF. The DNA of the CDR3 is TGCAGCGTTGGGGTCGGCCTAGCGGGAGTCTGGGAGCAGTTCTTC.

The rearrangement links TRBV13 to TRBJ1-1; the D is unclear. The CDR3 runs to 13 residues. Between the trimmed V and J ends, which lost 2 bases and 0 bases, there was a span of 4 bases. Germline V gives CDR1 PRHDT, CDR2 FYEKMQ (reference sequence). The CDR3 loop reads CASSLSLNTEAFF. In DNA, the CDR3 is TGTGCCAGCAGCTTATCCCTGAACACTGAAGCTTTCTTT.

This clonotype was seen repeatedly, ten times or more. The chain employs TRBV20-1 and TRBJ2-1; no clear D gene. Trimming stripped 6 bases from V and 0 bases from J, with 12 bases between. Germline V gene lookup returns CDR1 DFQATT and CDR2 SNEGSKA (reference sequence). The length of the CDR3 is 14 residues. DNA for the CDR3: TGCAGTGCCCCCCACATCCCCTCCTACAATGAGCAGTTCTTC. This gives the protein CSAPHIPSYNEQFF.

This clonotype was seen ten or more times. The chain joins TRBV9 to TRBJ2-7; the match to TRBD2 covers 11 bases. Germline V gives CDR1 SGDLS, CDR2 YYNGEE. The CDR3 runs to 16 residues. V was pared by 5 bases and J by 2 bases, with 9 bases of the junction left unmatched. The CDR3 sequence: CASSDGLAGKPYEQYF. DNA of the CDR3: TGTGCCAGCAGTGACGGACTAGCGGGCAAACCCTACGAGCAGTACTTC.

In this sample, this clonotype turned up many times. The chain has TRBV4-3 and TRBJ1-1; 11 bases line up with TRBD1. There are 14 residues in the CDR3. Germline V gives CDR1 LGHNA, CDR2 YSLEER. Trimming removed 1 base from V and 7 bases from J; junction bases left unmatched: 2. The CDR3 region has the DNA TGCGCCAGCAGCCAAGCGGGACAGGGGGATGAAGCTTTCTTT. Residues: CASSQAGQGDEAFF.

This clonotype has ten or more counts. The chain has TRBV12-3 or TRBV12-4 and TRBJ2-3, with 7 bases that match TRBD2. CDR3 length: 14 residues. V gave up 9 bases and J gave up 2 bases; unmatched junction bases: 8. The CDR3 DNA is TGTGCCAGTTACCTAGCGGATCACACAGATACGCAGTATTTT. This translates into CASYLADHTDTQYF.

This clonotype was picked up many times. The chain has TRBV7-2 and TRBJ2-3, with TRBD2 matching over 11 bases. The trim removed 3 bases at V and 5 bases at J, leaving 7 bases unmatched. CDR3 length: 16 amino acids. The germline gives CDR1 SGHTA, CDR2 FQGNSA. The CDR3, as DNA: TGTGCCAGCAGCTTCTTAGCGGGAGGGCCGGTAGATACGCAGTATTTT. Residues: CASSFLAGGPVDTQYF.

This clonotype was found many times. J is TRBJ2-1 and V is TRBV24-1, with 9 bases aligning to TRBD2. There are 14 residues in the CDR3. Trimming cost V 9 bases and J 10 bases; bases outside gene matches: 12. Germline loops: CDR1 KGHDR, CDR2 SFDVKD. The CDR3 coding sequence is TGTGCCACCTCCCTAGCGGGAAGAGGCAGGGAGCAGTTCTTC. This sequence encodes CATSLAGRGREQFF.

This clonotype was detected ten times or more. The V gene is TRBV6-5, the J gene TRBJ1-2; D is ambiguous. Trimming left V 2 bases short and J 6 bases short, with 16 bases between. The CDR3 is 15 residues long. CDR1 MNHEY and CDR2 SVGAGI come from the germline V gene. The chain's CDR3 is CASSYEASGADGYTF. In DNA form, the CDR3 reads TGTGCCAGCAGTTACGAAGCCTCGGGAGCCGATGGCTACACCTTC.

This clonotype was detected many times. CDR3 sequence: CASSHALGLAGRGELFF. DNA for the CDR3: TGTGCCAGCAGCCATGCCCTAGGACTAGCGGGACGAGGGGAGCTGTTTTTT. The chain links TRBV3-1 to TRBJ2-2; 12 bases match TRBD2. The ends lost 3 bases at V and 8 bases at J; junction bases unmatched: 10. Germline CDR1 is LGHDT and CDR2 is YNNKEL (reference sequence). The CDR3 runs to 17 residues.

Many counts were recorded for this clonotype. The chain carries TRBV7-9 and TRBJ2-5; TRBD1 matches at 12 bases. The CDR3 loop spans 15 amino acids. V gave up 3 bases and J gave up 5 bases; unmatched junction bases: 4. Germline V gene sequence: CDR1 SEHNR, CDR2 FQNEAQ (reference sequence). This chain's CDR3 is CASSLGQGALETQYF. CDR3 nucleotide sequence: TGTGCCAGCAGCTTGGGACAGGGGGCATTGGAGACCCAGTACTTC.

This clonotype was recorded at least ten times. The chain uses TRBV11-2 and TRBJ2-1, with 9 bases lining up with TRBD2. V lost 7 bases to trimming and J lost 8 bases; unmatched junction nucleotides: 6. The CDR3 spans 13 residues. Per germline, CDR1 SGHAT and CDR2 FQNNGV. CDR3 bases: TGTGCCAGCATCCTTAGCGGGAGAGATGAGCAGTTCTTC. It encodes CASILSGRDEQFF.

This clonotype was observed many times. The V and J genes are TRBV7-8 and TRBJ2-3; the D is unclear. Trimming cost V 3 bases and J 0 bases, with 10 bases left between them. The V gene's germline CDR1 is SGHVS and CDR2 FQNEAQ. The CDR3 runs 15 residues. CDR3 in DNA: TGTGCCAGCAGCTTCCCACCCTCTAGCACAGATACGCAGTATTTT. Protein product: CASSFPPSSTDTQYF.

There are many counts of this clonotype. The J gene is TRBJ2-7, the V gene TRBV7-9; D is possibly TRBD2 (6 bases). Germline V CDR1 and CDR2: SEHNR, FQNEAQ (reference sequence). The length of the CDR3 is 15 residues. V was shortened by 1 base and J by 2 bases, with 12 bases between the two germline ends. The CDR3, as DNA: TGTGCCAGCAGCTTAGTAGGTAGCGGAACCTACGAGCAGTACTTC. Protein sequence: CASSLVGSGTYEQYF.

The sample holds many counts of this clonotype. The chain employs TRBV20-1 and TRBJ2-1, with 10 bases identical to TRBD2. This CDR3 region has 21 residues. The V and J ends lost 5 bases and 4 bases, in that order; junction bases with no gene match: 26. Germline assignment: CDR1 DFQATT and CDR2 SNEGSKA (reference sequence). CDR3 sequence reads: CSAPRTEKRASGSWTYNEQFF. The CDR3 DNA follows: TGCAGTGCTCCCCGGACAGAGAAAAGGGCTAGCGGGAGTTGGACGTACAATGAGCAGTTCTTC.

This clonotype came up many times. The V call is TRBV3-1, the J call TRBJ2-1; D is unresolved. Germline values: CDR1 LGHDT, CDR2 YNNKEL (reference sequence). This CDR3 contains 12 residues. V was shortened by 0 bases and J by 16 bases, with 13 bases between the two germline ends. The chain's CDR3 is CASSQDLAVIFF. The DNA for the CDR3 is TGTGCCAGCAGCCAAGATTTGGCCGTGATTTTCTTC.

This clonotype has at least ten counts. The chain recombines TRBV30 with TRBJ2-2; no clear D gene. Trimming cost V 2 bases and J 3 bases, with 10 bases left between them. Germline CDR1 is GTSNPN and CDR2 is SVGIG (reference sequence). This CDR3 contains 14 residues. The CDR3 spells CAWSTGSHTGELFF. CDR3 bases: TGTGCCTGGAGTACTGGGTCCCACACCGGGGAGCTGTTTTTT.

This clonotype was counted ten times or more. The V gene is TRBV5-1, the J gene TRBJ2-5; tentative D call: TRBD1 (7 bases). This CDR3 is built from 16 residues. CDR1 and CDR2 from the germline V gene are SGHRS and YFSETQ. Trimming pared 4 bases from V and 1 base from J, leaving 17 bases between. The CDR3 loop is CASSPGSGGSQETQYF. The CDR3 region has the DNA TGCGCCAGCAGCCCCGGATCAGGGGGGTCCCAAGAGACCCAGTACTTC.

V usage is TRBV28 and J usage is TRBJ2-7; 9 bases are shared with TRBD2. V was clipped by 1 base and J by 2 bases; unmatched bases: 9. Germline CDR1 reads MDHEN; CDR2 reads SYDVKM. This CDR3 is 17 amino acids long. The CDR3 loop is CASSLFSGGRAAYEQYF. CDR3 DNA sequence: TGTGCCAGCAGTTTATTCAGTGGCGGGAGGGCCGCCTACGAGCAGTACTTC. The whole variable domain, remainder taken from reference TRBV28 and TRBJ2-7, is DVKVTQSSRYLVKRTGEKVFLECVQDMDHENMFWYRQDPGLGLRLIYFSYDVKMKEKGDIPEGYSVSREKKERFSLILESASTNQTSMYLCASSLFSGGRAAYEQYFGPGTRLTVT.

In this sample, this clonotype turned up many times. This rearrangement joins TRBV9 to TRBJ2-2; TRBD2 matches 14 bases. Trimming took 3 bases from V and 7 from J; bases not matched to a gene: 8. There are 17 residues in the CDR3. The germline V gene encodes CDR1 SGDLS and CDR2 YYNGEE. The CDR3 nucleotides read TGTGCCAGCAGCGGGGGGGGACTAGCGGGAGCGCTCGGGGAGCTGTTTTTT. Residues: CASSGGGLAGALGELFF. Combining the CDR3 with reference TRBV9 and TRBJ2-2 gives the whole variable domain DSGVTQTPKHLITATGQRVTLRCSPRSGDLSVYWYQQSLDQGLQFLIQYYNGEERAKGNILERFSAQQFPDLHSELNLSSLELGDSALYFCASSGGGLAGALGELFFGEGSRLTVL.

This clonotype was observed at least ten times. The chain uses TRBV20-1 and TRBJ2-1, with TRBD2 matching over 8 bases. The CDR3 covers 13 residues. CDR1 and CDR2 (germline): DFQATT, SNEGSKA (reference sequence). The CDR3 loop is CTALADNYNEQFF. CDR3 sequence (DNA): TGCACCGCACTAGCGGATAATTACAATGAGCAGTTCTTC.

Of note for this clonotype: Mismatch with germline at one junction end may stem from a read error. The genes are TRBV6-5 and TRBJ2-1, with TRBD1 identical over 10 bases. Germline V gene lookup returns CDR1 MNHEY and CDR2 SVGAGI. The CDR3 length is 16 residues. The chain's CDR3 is CASSYRGTGERNEHFF. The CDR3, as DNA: TGCGCCAGCAGTTATAGAGGGACAGGGGAACGGAATGAGCATTTCTTC.

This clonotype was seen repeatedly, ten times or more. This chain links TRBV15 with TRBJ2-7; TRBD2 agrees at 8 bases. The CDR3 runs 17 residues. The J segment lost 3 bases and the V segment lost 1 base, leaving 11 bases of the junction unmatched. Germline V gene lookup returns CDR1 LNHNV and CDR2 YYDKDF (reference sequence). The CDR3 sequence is CATSRAVGAAGGYEQYF. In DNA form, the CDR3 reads TGTGCCACCAGCAGAGCAGTAGGGGCGGCGGGAGGCTACGAGCAGTACTTC.

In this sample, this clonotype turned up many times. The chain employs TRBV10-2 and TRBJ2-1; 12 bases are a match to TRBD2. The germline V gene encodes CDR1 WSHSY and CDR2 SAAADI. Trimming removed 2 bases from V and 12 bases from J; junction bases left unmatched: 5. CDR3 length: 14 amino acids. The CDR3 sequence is CASSEGLAGTRQFF. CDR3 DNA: TGCGCCAGCAGTGAGGGACTAGCGGGAACCAGGCAGTTCTTC.

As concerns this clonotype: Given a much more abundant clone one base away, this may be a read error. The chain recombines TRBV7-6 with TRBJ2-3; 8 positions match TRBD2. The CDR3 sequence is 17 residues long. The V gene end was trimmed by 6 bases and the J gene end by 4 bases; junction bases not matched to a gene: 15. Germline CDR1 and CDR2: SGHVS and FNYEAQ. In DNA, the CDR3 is TGTGCCAGCAGTAATCTATCGGGAGGGCCCCCCGCAGATACGCAGTATTTT. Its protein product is CASSNLSGGPPADTQYF.

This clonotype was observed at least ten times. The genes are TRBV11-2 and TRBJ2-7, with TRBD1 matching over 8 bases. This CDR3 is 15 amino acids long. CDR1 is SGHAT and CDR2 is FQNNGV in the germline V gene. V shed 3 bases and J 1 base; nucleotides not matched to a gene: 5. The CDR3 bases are TGTGCCAGCAGCTTTAGGGACAGGCGTTCCTACGAGCAGTACTTC. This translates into CASSFRDRRSYEQYF.